Listed here are 32 T cell receptor beta chains from one sample, sequenced in a study of T cell responses to AZD1222 COVID-19 vaccine. Sequencing used immunoSEQ multiplex PCR; TCRdb keeps in-frame clones, though not all of them. This table has 100,000 or so clones, approximately 90% appearing once. Here the sequenced sample was peripheral blood, taken on day 0 of AZD1222 vaccination. The source is an adult in good health.

The CDR3 bases are TGTGCCAGCAGCTTAGGAGGGAAGGAGGGCGAAAAACTGTTTTTT. Translated: CASSLGGKEGEKLFF. V is TRBV7-7 and J is TRBJ1-4, with D hard to call. This CDR3 contains 15 residues. V lost 1 base and J lost 8, with 14 bases in between. The germline gives CDR1 SSHAT, CDR2 FNYEAQ (reference sequence).

The rearrangement links TRBV28 to TRBJ2-1, with 10 bases that match TRBD2. The J segment lost 2 bases and the V segment lost 4 bases, leaving 2 bases of the junction unmatched. The CDR3 runs to 15 residues. Germline CDR1 is MDHEN and CDR2 is SYDVKM. The CDR3 region has the DNA TGTGCCAGCAGTTCCGGGACTAGCGCCTACAATGAGCAGTTCTTC. Its translation: CASSSGTSAYNEQFF. The complete variable domain, with remaining parts taken from reference TRBV28 and TRBJ2-1, reads DVKVTQSSRYLVKRTGEKVFLECVQDMDHENMFWYRQDPGLGLRLIYFSYDVKMKEKGDIPEGYSVSREKKERFSLILESASTNQTSMYLCASSSGTSAYNEQFFGPGTRLTVL.

In DNA form, the CDR3 reads TGTGCCAGCAGCCCATCGGGCCCCGCTACCCAGCCCCAGCATTTT. This codes for CASSPSGPATQPQHF. The gene calls are TRBV4-2 and TRBJ1-5, with no clear D. Germline CDR1 reads LGHNA; CDR2 reads YNFKEQ. The CDR3 covers 15 residues. V dropped 4 bases and J dropped 7 bases, with 17 bases sitting between them.

V usage is TRBV7-9 and J usage is TRBJ1-4, with D unclear. V was cut by 5 bases and J by 1 base, with 11 bases left in between. The CDR3 has 15 amino acids. Germline V lookup: CDR1 SEHNR, CDR2 FQNEAQ (reference sequence). CDR3 protein: CASSPPEGTNEKLFF. CDR3 bases: TGTGCCAGCAGCCCCCCGGAGGGAACTAATGAAAAACTGTTTTTT.

The rearrangement joins TRBV6-5 to TRBJ1-3, with D hard to call. The V end lost 7 bases, the J end lost 2 bases, and 12 bases lay between the germline ends. This CDR3 region has 14 residues. The germline V gene encodes CDR1 MNHEY and CDR2 SVGAGI. The chain's CDR3 is CASTQAVTGNTIYF. CDR3 nucleotide sequence: TGTGCCAGCACGCAGGCGGTCACTGGAAACACCATATATTTT.

V usage is TRBV14 and J usage is TRBJ1-4; possibly TRBD1 for D (5 bases). The CDR3 spans 13 residues. The ends were cut back, 10 bases at V and 8 bases at J, with 17 bases in the middle. The germline V gene encodes CDR1 SGHDN and CDR2 FVKESK. The CDR3 DNA reads TGTGCCACTAGGGGCACGAATGGAGAAAAACTGTTTTTT. Translating gives CATRGTNGEKLFF.

This chain uses TRBV28 with TRBJ2-3; D possibly corresponds to TRBD2 (6 bases). CDR1 MDHEN and CDR2 SYDVKM come from the germline V gene. The CDR3 covers 16 residues. Trimming pared 5 bases from V and 4 bases from J, leaving 19 bases between. The CDR3 sequence is CASSDWGTEGSDTQYF. The CDR3 bases are TGTGCCAGCAGTGACTGGGGGACGGAGGGCTCAGATACGCAGTATTTT.

This clone is a singleton in its sample. The chain links TRBV13 to TRBJ2-7; no firm D call. V was pared by 2 bases and J by 4 bases, with 9 bases between. This CDR3 has 13 residues. CDR1 is PRHDT, CDR2 FYEKMQ, per germline (reference sequence). Here the CDR3 DNA reads TGTGCCAGCAGCTTACAGGCTCGTTACGAGCAGTACTTC. This translates into CASSLQARYEQYF.

The CDR3: CSVEVGAGSHEQYF. CDR3 DNA sequence: TGCAGCGTTGAGGTCGGGGCAGGATCCCACGAGCAGTACTTC. The chain joins TRBV29-1 to TRBJ2-7; either TRBD1 or TRBD2 may fit D (5 bases each). V was cut by 3 bases and J by 5 bases, with 17 bases left in between. The CDR3 totals 14 residues. Germline CDR1 and CDR2: SQVTM and ANQGSEA.

This chain uses TRBV10-3 with TRBJ2-2; 9 nucleotides agree with TRBD2. The germline V gene encodes CDR1 ENHRY and CDR2 SYGVKD. The CDR3 is made up of 15 amino acids. The V and J ends lost 4 bases and 3 bases, in that order; junction bases with no gene match: 3. The CDR3 sequence is CAISGAGGDTGELFF. CDR3 nucleotides: TGTGCCATCAGTGGGGCGGGAGGGGACACCGGGGAGCTGTTTTTT.

The J gene is TRBJ2-7, the V gene TRBV24-1; possible D gene TRBD1, 5 bases. V was trimmed by 3 bases and J by 6 bases, leaving 14 bases between them. The CDR3 has 14 residues. The germline V gene has CDR1 KGHDR and CDR2 SFDVKD. The CDR3, as DNA: TGTGCCACCAGTGATCCAGGGTCCTCGGGCGAGCAGTACTTC. It translates to CATSDPGSSGEQYF.

V usage is TRBV5-1 and J usage is TRBJ1-1, with TRBD1 matching over 9 bases. The CDR3 extends over 15 amino acids. Germline V gene sequence: CDR1 SGHRS, CDR2 YFSETQ. Germline trimming cut 0 bases from V and 6 bases from J; bases unmatched to any gene: 6. CDR3 residues: CASSLGQGVEAEAFF. The DNA for the CDR3 is TGCGCCAGCAGCTTGGGACAGGGGGTTGAGGCTGAAGCTTTCTTT.

V gene TRBV4-2 combines with J gene TRBJ2-1; TRBD1 matches 8 bases. The germline V gene encodes CDR1 LGHNA and CDR2 YNFKEQ. The J segment lost 5 bases and the V segment lost 4 bases, leaving 7 bases of the junction unmatched. The CDR3 runs 15 residues. The CDR3 loop is CASSLWTGTDNEQFF. The CDR3 DNA follows: TGTGCCAGCAGCCTCTGGACAGGGACCGACAATGAGCAGTTCTTC.

CDR3 residues: CASSLTKGGNTEAFF. The CDR3 DNA is TGTGCCAGCAGCCTCACTAAGGGGGGGAACACTGAAGCTTTCTTT. This chain joins TRBV5-4 and TRBJ1-1, with D possibly matching TRBD1 (6 bases). CDR1 and CDR2 from the germline V gene are SGHNT and YYREEE (reference sequence). Trimming took off 4 bases at V and 1 base at J, with 14 bases between the two ends. The CDR3 extends over 15 amino acids.

For this clone: At the DNA level, this CDR3 is encoded by other sequences in the same sample as well. The chain carries TRBV7-3 and TRBJ2-1; D is unclear. This CDR3 has 13 amino acids. V lost 4 bases and J 4 bases, leaving 8 bases between the germline ends. From germline, CDR1 is SGHTA and CDR2 FQGTGA. This chain's CDR3 is CASSSSEYNEQFF. DNA for the CDR3: TGTGCCAGCAGCTCATCAGAGTACAATGAGCAGTTCTTC.

This chain joins TRBV7-3 and TRBJ2-2; TRBD1 matches at 9 bases. This CDR3 is built from 15 residues. The ends lost 6 bases at V and 2 bases at J; junction bases unmatched: 4. The germline V gene encodes CDR1 SGHTA and CDR2 FQGTGA. The CDR3 reads CASRKTGGNTGELFF. In DNA form, the CDR3 reads TGTGCCAGCAGAAAAACAGGGGGCAACACCGGGGAGCTGTTTTTT.

CDR3 bases: TGTGCCAGTAGTAGGGGACAGGGACAAGAGACCCAGTACTTC. Residues: CASSRGQGQETQYF. The V gene is TRBV19, the J gene TRBJ2-5; 9 positions agree with TRBD1. Trimming cost V 4 bases and J 2 bases; bases outside gene matches: 2. The CDR3 sequence is 14 residues long. Germline assignment: CDR1 LNHDA and CDR2 SQIVND (reference sequence).

V is TRBV6-5 and J is TRBJ2-3; D may be TRBD1 or TRBD2 (6 bases each). Per germline, CDR1 MNHEY and CDR2 SVGAGI. V shed 8 bases and J shed 0 bases, with 12 bases lying between them. CDR3 length: 14 amino acids. DNA of the CDR3: TGTGCCAGCGGAGGGGGTTGGAGCACAGATACGCAGTATTTT. Its translation: CASGGGWSTDTQYF.

J is TRBJ1-4 and V is TRBV19; tentatively, D is TRBD1 (5 bases). The germline gives CDR1 LNHDA, CDR2 SQIVND (reference sequence). The CDR3 has 14 residues. V shed 4 bases and J shed 8 bases, with 14 bases lying between them. In DNA, the CDR3 is TGTGCCAGTAGTACCCGGGACGGGGGGGAAAAACTGTTTTTT. It yields the protein CASSTRDGGEKLFF.

The chain links TRBV7-2 to TRBJ2-1, with TRBD1 matching 8 bases. Germline CDR1 is SGHTA and CDR2 is FQGNSA. Losses at the gene ends were 2 bases for V and 6 bases for J; bases not matched to a gene: 6. The CDR3 runs 15 residues. For the CDR3, the DNA is TGTGCCAGCAGCTTATCTGGACAGGGCCTCAATGAGCAGTTCTTC. It yields the protein CASSLSGQGLNEQFF.

This chain's CDR3 is CASSYSGNLQPQHF. CDR3 nucleotide sequence: TGTGCCAGCAGTTACTCGGGAAACCTGCAGCCCCAGCATTTT. V gene TRBV6-5 combines with J gene TRBJ1-5; D remains unclear. V was trimmed by 0 bases and J by 7 bases, leaving 10 bases between them. Germline values: CDR1 MNHEY, CDR2 SVGAGI. This CDR3 comprises 14 residues.

A few counts support this clone. The genes are TRBV2 and TRBJ1-6, with 10 positions matching TRBD1. The CDR3 is 14 residues long. Germline V gene sequence: CDR1 SNHLY, CDR2 FYNNEI. Trimming cost V 4 bases and J 6 bases; bases outside gene matches: 0. The CDR3 DNA follows: TGTGCCAGCAGTGGGGACAGGGGTAATTCACCCCTCCACTTT. Its translation: CASSGDRGNSPLHF.

The V call is TRBV2, the J call TRBJ1-1, with a weak D call TRBD1 (6 bases). V was trimmed by 4 bases and J by 4 bases, leaving 10 bases between them. CDR1 is SNHLY and CDR2 is FYNNEI in the germline V gene. This CDR3 is 13 amino acids long. The CDR3: CASSVTGSTEAFF. The CDR3 coding sequence is TGTGCCAGCAGTGTAACAGGGAGCACTGAAGCTTTCTTT.

The gene calls are TRBV28 and TRBJ1-5, with 10 positions matching TRBD1. The length of the CDR3 is 18 residues. The V gene end was trimmed by 6 bases and the J gene end by 1 base; junction bases not matched to a gene: 12. Germline V gene sequence: CDR1 MDHEN, CDR2 SYDVKM. CDR3 loop: CASSETGTGVGSNQPQHF. The CDR3 DNA reads as TGTGCCAGCAGCGAGACCGGGACAGGGGTTGGGAGCAATCAGCCCCAGCATTTT.

The V call is TRBV5-1, the J call TRBJ2-2; 7 bases are a match to TRBD2. CDR1 is SGHRS and CDR2 is YFSETQ in the germline V gene. V shed 2 bases and J 4 bases; nucleotides not matched to a gene: 11. This CDR3 has 17 residues. DNA of the CDR3: TGCGCCAGCAGCTTTTTTGCGGGAGTAATGACCACCGGGGAGCTGTTTTTT. This sequence encodes CASSFFAGVMTTGELFF.

The chain has TRBV28 and TRBJ1-2; a possible D gene is TRBD1 (6 bases). There are 14 residues in the CDR3. Germline assignment: CDR1 MDHEN and CDR2 SYDVKM. Trimming stripped 1 base from V and 8 bases from J, with 14 bases between. This CDR3 is CASSLFNRVQGYTF. The CDR3 DNA sequence: TGTGCCAGCAGTTTATTTAACAGGGTCCAGGGCTACACCTTC.

V is TRBV5-1 and J is TRBJ2-7; 8 bases are a match to TRBD1. The CDR3 contains 14 residues. J lost 3 bases, V lost 3 bases, and 5 bases had no gene match. CDR1 SGHRS and CDR2 YFSETQ come from the germline V gene. The CDR3 here is CASSSGQGLYEQYF. The DNA of the CDR3 is TGCGCCAGCAGCTCCGGACAGGGCCTCTACGAGCAGTACTTC.

To note about this clone: No DNA is shown, since the ends of the CDR3 on it are uncertain; the CDR3 is the one TCRdb lists. The J gene is TRBJ2-1, the V gene TRBV19; TRBD1 was called by the table and not checked on the DNA. CDR1 and CDR2 (germline): LNHDA, SQIVND (reference sequence). The CDR3 is made up of 16 amino acids, end residues included. The CDR3 protein is CASSSGQGIPYNEQFF.

This CDR3 is CASSLGGGNGYTF. Written as DNA, the CDR3 is TGTGCCAGCAGCTTAGGTGGGGGCAACGGCTACACCTTC. This chain connects TRBV11-2 to TRBJ1-2, with D possibly TRBD1 on 6 matching bases. V gave up 1 base and J gave up 8 bases, with 11 bases separating them. The CDR3 consists of 13 residues. The V gene's germline CDR1 is SGHAT and CDR2 FQNNGV.

This rearrangement joins TRBV3-1 (or the pseudogene TRBV3-2) to TRBJ1-2; TRBD1 might be the D (5 bases). Per the germline V gene, CDR1 is LGHDT and CDR2 is YNNKEL (reference sequence). Between the trimmed V and J ends, which lost 1 base and 8 bases, there was a span of 11 bases. This CDR3 comprises 13 residues. The CDR3 sequence is CASSQGRGWGYTF. The CDR3 region has the DNA TGTGCCAGCAGCCAAGGACGGGGGTGGGGCTACACCTTC.

This clone came up once. V is TRBV6-5 and J is TRBJ1-1; the match to TRBD1 covers 7 bases. Germline CDR1 is MNHEY and CDR2 is SVGAGI. V was clipped by 7 bases and J by 11 bases; unmatched bases: 7. This CDR3 spans 11 amino acids. The CDR3 is CASTETGRAFF. CDR3 nucleotides: TGTGCCAGCACCGAGACAGGGAGGGCTTTCTTT.

Note on this clone: This sample includes further DNA sequences coding for the same CDR3. The gene calls are TRBV12-3 or TRBV12-4 and TRBJ1-1; weak D call: TRBD1 (5 bases). V lost 5 bases, J lost 1 base, and 8 bases lay in between. The CDR3 contains 13 residues. The CDR3 region is CASSSQGNTEAFF. The CDR3 region has the DNA TGTGCCAGCAGTAGCCAGGGGAACACTGAAGCTTTCTTT.